The rows below give T cell receptor beta chains drawn from one sample of a study of blood T cell repertoires in COVID-19. TCRdb keeps only in-frame clones here, not all; method: immunoSEQ multiplex PCR. Of about 55,000 clones listed, approximately 85% were seen once; the top ten hold about an eighth. Sequencing used peripheral blood. The receptors derive from a human donor in a cohort sampled during active COVID-19. Both conserved end residues are part of each CDR3. D genes are given only for firm matches. Size tells how often a clone was seen (once, few, many) or the class of an expanded clone, and some rows leave it out.

abundance	j_gene	d_gene	v_gene	CDR3nt	CDR3aa
NA	TRBJ1-1	NA	TRBV28	TGTGCCAGCAGCCCCACAGGGAACACTGAAGCTTTCTTT	CASSPTGNTEAFF
NA	TRBJ1-1	NA	TRBV6-1	TGTGCCAGCAGTGAAGGGGAGGAGGCTGAAGCTTTCTTT	CASSEGEEAEAFF
NA	TRBJ2-5	NA	TRBV5-4	TGTGCCAGCAGCTTCAGACAGGGAGGTTGGGAGACCCAGTACTTC	CASSFRQGGWETQYF
few	TRBJ2-7	NA	TRBV10-3	TGTGCCATCAGTGAGTCGGCACAGGGTAAAGGCGAGCAGTACTTC	CAISESAQGKGEQYF
NA	TRBJ2-3	NA	TRBV14	TGTGCCAGCAGCCAAGGGGTTTTGAGGGGAGGAACGCAGTATTTT	CASSQGVLRGGTQYF
NA	TRBJ2-7	NA	TRBV9	TGTGCCAGCAGCAACGGTGGAGGGGTGAGAGGCTACGAGCAGTACTTC	CASSNGGGVRGYEQYF
NA	TRBJ2-7	TRBD2	TRBV2	TGTGCCAGCAGTTCTCTAGCGGGAGCAGTCGAGCAGTACTTC	CASSSLAGAVEQYF
few	TRBJ2-5	TRBD1	TRBV19	TGTGCCAGTAGTACTTGGACAGGCCAAGAGACCCAGTACTTC	CASSTWTGQETQYF
NA	TRBJ2-5	NA	TRBV28	TGTGCCAGCAGTCTGCGACACTACCAAGAGACCCAGTACTTC	CASSLRHYQETQYF
NA	TRBJ1-2	TRBD1	TRBV5-1	TGCGCCAGCAGCTCAAATACAGGGGCGGATGGCTACACCTTC	CASSSNTGADGYTF
NA	TRBJ1-1	NA	TRBV7-2	TGTGCCAGCAGCTTACAGGGTCCTTACACTGAAGCTTTCTTT	CASSLQGPYTEAFF
NA	TRBJ1-1	TRBD1	TRBV30	TGTGCCTGGGGGACAGGGGGTGCAATGAACACTGAAGCTTTCTTT	CAWGTGGAMNTEAFF
NA	TRBJ2-7	TRBD2	TRBV4-3	TGCGCCAGCAGCCCGGACACTAGCGGGAGGGCCCCGTACGAGCAGTACTTC	CASSPDTSGRAPYEQYF
NA	TRBJ2-5	NA	TRBV5-1	TGCGCCAGCAGCTCTGGAGAAGGGGGGGCGACCCAGTACTTC	CASSSGEGGATQYF
NA	TRBJ1-2	NA	TRBV6-2/TRBV6-3	TGTGCCAGCAGCCCAACAGGGTATGGCTACACCTTC	CASSPTGYGYTF
NA	TRBJ2-2	TRBD1	TRBV14	TGTGCCAGCAGCAGGGACAGGGTGATTACTGGGGAGCTGTTTTTT	CASSRDRVITGELFF
few	TRBJ1-3	NA	TRBV7-6	TGTGCCAGCAGCCCTAGTAGATCCTCTGGAAACACCATATATTTT	CASSPSRSSGNTIYF
once	TRBJ2-7	TRBD1	TRBV27	TGTGCCAGCCGAATCCAACAGGGGCGCGAGCAGTACTTC	CASRIQQGREQYF
few	TRBJ1-5	NA	TRBV4-3	TGCGCCAGCAGCCAAGATTACAGGCATAGCAATCAGCCCCAGCATTTT	CASSQDYRHSNQPQHF
NA	TRBJ1-1	NA	TRBV11-3	TGTGCCAGCAGCTTAGATTTAATGAACACTGAAGCTTTCTTT	CASSLDLMNTEAFF
NA	TRBJ2-5	NA	TRBV14	TGTGCCAGCAGCCCCCGGTTGAGCGGCGGCGGGACCCAGTACTTC	CASSPRLSGGGTQYF
NA	TRBJ2-3	NA	TRBV9	TGTGCCAGCAGCGTAGCGGCGGGCTTCACAGATACGCAGTATTTT	CASSVAAGFTDTQYF
NA	TRBJ2-2	NA	TRBV30	TGTGCCTGGAGTTTTCGCAGGAACACCGGGGAGCTGTTTTTT	CAWSFRRNTGELFF
once	TRBJ1-2	NA	TRBV12-3/TRBV12-4	TGTGCCAGCAGTCCGGATCGGGTGGGTGGCTACACCTTC	CASSPDRVGGYTF
NA	TRBJ2-7	NA	TRBV4-3	TGCGCCAGCAGCCTCATCAGGGATGGCGAGCAGTACTTC	CASSLIRDGEQYF
NA	TRBJ1-3	TRBD1	TRBV5-4	TGTGCCAGCAGCCTACAGGGGGCTAATGGAAACACCATATATTTT	CASSLQGANGNTIYF
NA	TRBJ2-1	TRBD1	TRBV2	TGTGCCAGCACCTTACTCACCGGGACAGGAGACAATGAGCAGTTCTTC	CASTLLTGTGDNEQFF
NA	TRBJ1-2	TRBD1	TRBV18	TGTGCCAGCTCCCCGGGACAGGGGGCGTATGGCTACACCTTC	CASSPGQGAYGYTF
NA	TRBJ2-3	TRBD1	TRBV5-6	TGTGCCAGCAGCCCGACAGGGGGCGGCACAGATACGCAGTATTTT	CASSPTGGGTDTQYF
NA	TRBJ2-1	NA	TRBV27	TGTGCCAGCAGTAAGGAGAAACGGATGGAAAACGCTTATGGAAATGAGCAGTTCTTC	CASSKEKRMENAYGNEQFF
NA	TRBJ2-2	NA	TRBV5-4	TGTGCCAGCAGCTTGGCACTATCGAACACCGGGGAGCTGTTTTTT	CASSLALSNTGELFF
NA	TRBJ1-2	NA	TRBV9	TGTGCCAGCGGTAGGGGGGAGGGTAACTATGGCTACACCTTC	CASGRGEGNYGYTF
few	TRBJ1-2	NA	TRBV23-1	TGCGCCAGCAGTCCGAAGAGACAGAGTAACTCCTATGGCTACACCTTC	CASSPKRQSNSYGYTF
NA	TRBJ2-7	NA	TRBV23-1	TGCGCCAGCAGTCAGGGAGTCGGGTGTGGTCTTTACGAGCAGTACTTC	CASSQGVGCGLYEQYF
few	TRBJ2-2	NA	TRBV27	TGTGCCAGCAGTTTATACGGAGGGACGGGCACCGGGGAGCTGTTTTTT	CASSLYGGTGTGELFF
once	TRBJ2-7	TRBD2	TRBV5-4	TGTGCCAGCAGCTTGTTACTAGCGGGAGCTGGGGAGCAGTACTTC	CASSLLLAGAGEQYF
NA	TRBJ1-1	NA	TRBV5-1	TGCGCCAGCAGCTTTCAGGGAGGGGCCACTGAAGCTTTCTTT	CASSFQGGATEAFF